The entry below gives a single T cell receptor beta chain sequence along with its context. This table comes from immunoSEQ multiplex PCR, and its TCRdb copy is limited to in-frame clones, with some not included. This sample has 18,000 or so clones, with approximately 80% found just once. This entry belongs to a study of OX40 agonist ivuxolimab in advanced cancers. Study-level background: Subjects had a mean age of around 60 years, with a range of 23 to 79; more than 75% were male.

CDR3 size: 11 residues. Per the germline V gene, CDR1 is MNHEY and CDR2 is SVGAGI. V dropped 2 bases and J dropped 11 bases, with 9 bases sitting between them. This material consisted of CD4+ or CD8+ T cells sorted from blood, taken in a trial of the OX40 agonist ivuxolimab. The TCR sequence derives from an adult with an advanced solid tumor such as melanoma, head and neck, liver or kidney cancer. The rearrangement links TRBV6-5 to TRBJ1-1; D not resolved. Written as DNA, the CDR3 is TGTGCCAGCAGTTACCTGATGGGCGCTTTCTTT. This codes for CASSYLMGAFF.